This note documents a single T cell receptor beta chain sequence. This clone was observed a few times. Its specific antigen is unknown. There are no base qualities to consult, and no much larger clone falls within one base. From the cysteine up to the phenylalanine, the CDR3 has a length of 15 residues. Of the read, only the CDR3 DNA is kept; its 45 bases are in frame from base 1. CDR1 SNHLY and CDR2 FYNNEI are derived from the germline V gene. Cut back by 5 bases and 1 base, the V and J ends lie 12 bases apart. The meaning of the sample's time point label: week 5, during vaccination. Each vaccine dose, consisting of 300 ug of a 20-mer mutant IDH1 peptide in Montanide, was administered subcutaneously with topical imiquimod. All donors had newly diagnosed IDH1-mutant astrocytomas of WHO grade 3 or 4 that showed loss of nuclear ATRX. The samples were drawn from NOA16, a multicentre, single-arm, open-label phase I trial in Germany that tested a mutant IDH1 peptide vaccine in humans for the first time. Genomic DNA for TCRB sequencing was extracted from EDTA blood using the DNeasy Blood and Tissue Kit.

The data originate from a study of a mutant IDH1 vaccine in newly diagnosed glioma (dated by TCRdb to the early 2020s). At the level of the whole study: Patients were given eight vaccinations, in weeks 1, 3, 5, 7, 11, 15, 19 and 23, which matched visits V03 through V10. The roughly 33 treated patients were around 62% male and about 38% female, with a mean age of roughly 40 years. Six visits were used for peripheral blood collection: V03 (baseline), V05, V07, V10, V12 and V13. Vaccination began 4-6 weeks after radiotherapy alone, or alongside temozolomide cycles in the chemotherapy-containing groups. Prior to enrollment, patients had been given standard therapy consisting of radiotherapy alone, temozolomide alone, or radiochemotherapy with temozolomide, with the combination given to most patients. Longitudinal TCRB deep sequencing was performed for around 23 treated patients wherever samples were available for exploratory analyses. The paper as a whole reports these results and caveats: According to the authors, sample limitations meant that analyses of patient blood samples could not be reproduced. Immune responses induced by the vaccine were seen in 90% to 95% of patients across multiple MHC alleles. Pseudoprogression seemed to be unrelated to changes in the top peripheral T cell clonotypes found by TCRB sequencing. Selection of PBMC samples for TCRB deep sequencing was based on availability.

The library was generated by the immunoSEQ multiplex PCR assay. Following the manufacturer's protocol, the hsTCRB Kit was used to amplify rearranged TCR beta chain sequences. TCRB libraries were sequenced on an Illumina MiSeq. For the original study's pipeline: Demultiplexing, trimming and gene mapping were performed with the kit vendor's proprietary platform. Sourced from immuneACCESS, this table was stored by TCRdb with only in-frame sequences that have V and J called. A share of the clones is absent; for the studies checked, an unresolved V gene accounts for under half, and the remainder has no known explanation. That table gives V, J and clone size, and the DNA gave D and trimming. This sample gives about 40,000 clones in total; about 89% of them show up just once. The ten largest make up 2.6% of the sample.

Sequencing was performed on PBMCs, taken from a glioma patient whose treatment included an IDH1 peptide vaccine. The receptor was derived from a man in his fifties with glioma. The rearrangement combines TRBV2 with TRBJ1-5; TRBD1 is a possible D gene, resting on 5 matching bases. The nucleotide sequence reads as follows: TGTGCCAGCAGTAAGGACACCCGGAGCAATCAGCCCCAGCATTTT. Its protein reads: CASSKDTRSNQPQHF.